This T cell receptor beta chain was identified during a study of neurological immune-mediated disorders. TCRdb used MiXCR to reprocess the 5' RACE reads, holding one entry per CDR3 protein. The table includes about 31,000 distinct CDR3 sequences, 4% detected once. This clonotype was detected ten times or more. Germline lookup yields CDR1 SGHRS and CDR2 YFSETQ. The CDR3 consists of 18 residues. Trimming pared 4 bases from V and 3 bases from J, leaving 25 bases between. The clonotype was recovered from a woman in her thirties or forties in good health. This rearrangement joins TRBV5-1 to TRBJ2-5; D is uncertain. The source material was CD4+ T cells from blood. In DNA form, the CDR3 reads TGCGCCAGCAGCCAGAGCAGTAGATCAACATCCAATAAAGAGACCCAGTACTTC. Translating it yields CASSQSSRSTSNKETQYF.